In its sample, the clone carrying this T cell receptor (beta chain) was seen many times. Its antigen is as yet unknown. This record belongs to a study of blood T cells in healthy people across ages. General study results and limits: Comparison with aged donors showed that long-lived donors had more naive CD4+ cells and higher diversity. Strong correlation was found linking TCR beta diversity to naive T cell percentage.

Germline-derived CDR1 and CDR2 are SGHVS and FNYEAQ. CDR3 length: 16 amino acids. Trimming removed 5 bases from V and 4 bases from J, with 20 bases in between. Next came a second PCR, run for about 6 to 11 cycles, which used a sample-barcoded 5' primer along with a J-beta primer mix. One entry per CDR3 protein, called by TCRdb with MiXCR from the 5' RACE reads. The data show under 2 million distinct CDR3 sequences, almost 35% seen once. A minimum of 6.5 million PBMCs was isolated per sample. The clonotype comes from a woman younger than 45 in good health. The sample taken for sequencing was blood. The chain combines TRBV7-6 with TRBJ1-2; TRBD1 is a possible D gene (6 bases). This CDR3 is CASSQQQGRLGYGYTF. In DNA form, the CDR3 reads TGTGCCAGCAGCCAACAACAGGGCCGACTGGGCTATGGCTACACCTTC.